The subject of this entry is one TCR beta chain. Study processing details: For nucleated cells, counts were estimated from reference gene primer amplification. Data came from immunoSEQ multiplex PCR; TCRdb stores just in-frame clones and leaves some out. V and J calls and clone size are those listed in that table; D and trimming were worked out from the DNA. Found here are 360,000 or so clones, around 87% of them singletons; the top ten hold around 6.3%. Germline CDR1 MDHEN, CDR2 SYDVKM. V dropped 6 bases and J dropped 5 bases, with 13 bases sitting between them. This CDR3 has 13 residues. This sample is part of a study of blood T cell repertoires in COVID-19. Study information: Both acute and convalescent COVID-19 samples were obtained from the United States, Italy and Spain. PBMCs, B-cell-depleted T cells, or T cells provided the cDNA or gDNA that made up the material.

The source of this sequence is a young man with active or convalescent COVID-19. Material: peripheral blood. The chain has TRBV28 and TRBJ1-1, with D perhaps TRBD1 (5 bases). Here the CDR3 reads CASRGRGGTEAFF. In DNA form, the CDR3 reads TGTGCCAGCAGGGGTAGGGGTGGGACTGAAGCTTTCTTT.